The entry below gives a single T cell receptor (beta chain) sequence along with its context. Using immunoSEQ multiplex PCR, the repertoire was profiled, and TCRdb retains in-frame clones only, with some absent. The sample lists 350,000 to 400,000 clones; roughly 90% were seen once. Exposed study participants had met a COVID-19 case within 2 weeks before entry. V lost 6 bases to trimming and J lost 3 bases; unmatched junction nucleotides: 9. The length of the CDR3 is 16 residues. The germline CDR1 and CDR2 sequences are SGHTA and FQGTGA. These data originate in a study of blood T cell repertoires in COVID-19. Background on the study: In each case, the material was cDNA or gDNA derived from T cells, B-cell-depleted T cells, or PBMCs.

This receptor was identified in a woman aged 40 to 50 who had been exposed to COVID-19. The sample taken for sequencing was PBMCs or T cells enriched from blood (not recorded which). This rearrangement joins TRBV7-3 to TRBJ2-2; 8 positions match TRBD2. The CDR3 loop reads CASRTEREMDTGELFF. CDR3 bases: TGTGCCAGCAGAACTGAGCGGGAGATGGACACCGGGGAGCTGTTTTTT.